This is a list of T cell receptor beta chains from one sample in a study of shared clonotypes between healthy human individuals. TCRdb's copy holds only in-frame clones and misses some; the assay was immunoSEQ multiplex PCR. The sample contains more than 1 million clones, approximately 80% of which appear only once. Sequences were obtained from memory CD4+ T cells from PBMCs. These receptors all stem from a man aged 18 to 30 in good health. Some clones in this sample may be carry-over from other donors' samples. Both conserved end residues are trimmed from each CDR3. The order of the fields is J gene, V gene, D gene, CDR3 protein. D genes are given only for firm matches.

j_call: TRBJ2-7
v_call: TRBV14
d_call: TRBD2
cdr3_aa: ASSHIGTSDSYEQY

j_call: TRBJ2-1
v_call: TRBV7-3
d_call: -
cdr3_aa: ASSLQDPLSGEQF

j_call: TRBJ1-2
v_call: TRBV7-2
d_call: -
cdr3_aa: ASSLARRNGYT

j_call: TRBJ2-7
v_call: TRBV27
d_call: -
cdr3_aa: ASSDRNSYEQY

j_call: TRBJ2-3
v_call: TRBV7-7
d_call: TRBD2
cdr3_aa: ASSPGLPTDTQY

j_call: TRBJ1-4
v_call: TRBV18
d_call: TRBD1
cdr3_aa: ASSPRQGEKLF

j_call: TRBJ2-3
v_call: TRBV7-2
d_call: TRBD2
cdr3_aa: ASSPGRAGRGDTQY

j_call: TRBJ2-7
v_call: TRBV10-3
d_call: -
cdr3_aa: AISEASTYEQY

j_call: TRBJ2-7
v_call: TRBV7-8
d_call: -
cdr3_aa: ASSLSRRDEQY

j_call: TRBJ1-2
v_call: TRBV29-1
d_call: TRBD1
cdr3_aa: SVTGKDYGYT